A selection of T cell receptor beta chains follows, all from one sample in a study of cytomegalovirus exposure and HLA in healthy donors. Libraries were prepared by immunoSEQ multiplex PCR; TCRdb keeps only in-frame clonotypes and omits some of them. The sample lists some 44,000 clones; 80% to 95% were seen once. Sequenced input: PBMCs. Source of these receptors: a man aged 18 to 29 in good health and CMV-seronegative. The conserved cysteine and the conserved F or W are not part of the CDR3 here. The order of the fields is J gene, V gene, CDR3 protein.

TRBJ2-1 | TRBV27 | ASRHTLAGTFEDEQF
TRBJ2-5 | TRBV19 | ASSIVGGNKVETQY
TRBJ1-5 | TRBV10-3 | AISESGDNQPQH
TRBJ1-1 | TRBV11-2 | ASSFPGQGMNTEAF
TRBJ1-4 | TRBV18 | ASSPPSAGKNEKLF
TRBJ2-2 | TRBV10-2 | ASSEDSPFLAGELF
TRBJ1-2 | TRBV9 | ASSNAGGGYT
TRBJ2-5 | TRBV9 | ASSPSGNWETQY
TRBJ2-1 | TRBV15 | ATSRDPGLRTLAYNEQF
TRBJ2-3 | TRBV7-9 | ASSLRGGPYTQY
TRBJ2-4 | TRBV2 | ASGRELSKNIQY
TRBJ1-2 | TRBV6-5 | ASTPAGDANYGYT
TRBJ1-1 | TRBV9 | ASSLKPGERGTEAF
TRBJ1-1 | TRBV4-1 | ASSQRQRTRSLNTEAF
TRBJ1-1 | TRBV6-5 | ASRDTMNTEAF
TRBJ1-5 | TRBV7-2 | ASSIGTPDNQPQH
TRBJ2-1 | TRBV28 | ASSSTKGGLAGGLYEQF
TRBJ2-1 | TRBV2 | ASRNRGNSYNEQF
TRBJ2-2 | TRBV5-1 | ASSLAQTNTGELF
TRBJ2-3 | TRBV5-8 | ASSSGQGSEDTQY
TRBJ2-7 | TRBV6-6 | ASSYLGGEQY
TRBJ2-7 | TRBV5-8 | ASSLRDTYYEQY
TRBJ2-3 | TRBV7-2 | ASSLKHYPMHDSHTQY
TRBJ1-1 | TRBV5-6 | ASSLDRGLRGAF
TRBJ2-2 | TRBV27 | ASRGAGSTGELF
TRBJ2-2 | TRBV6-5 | ASSYSNGATGELF
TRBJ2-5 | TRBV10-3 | AISESVAAQETQY
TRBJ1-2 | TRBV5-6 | ASSLAGQGSYGYT
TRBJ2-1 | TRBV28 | ASNRLVGAYNEQF